The sample holds a few counts of the clone carrying this TCR beta chain. TCRdb fed the PCR reads into MiXCR, producing one record per CDR3 protein. The sample yields about 320,000 distinct CDR3 sequences, roughly 23% seen once. This CDR3 spans 15 amino acids. Germline V gene data show CDR1 as SGHNT and CDR2 as YYREEE (reference sequence). V shed 4 bases and J 3 bases; nucleotides not matched to a gene: 6. The data were taken from a study of molecular identifiers for immune sequencing clone quantification. Sample: naive CD8+ T cells from blood, with Jurkat cell RNA spiked in. Subset noted: FACS-sorted CD8+CD4-CCR7+CD45RA+ naive T cells. The genes are TRBV5-4 and TRBJ2-7, with TRBD1 identical over 11 bases. The receptor was isolated from a human donor in good health. Some libraries in this study had Jurkat cell RNA spiked in. CDR3 region: CASSTPGTGGYEQYF. CDR3 nucleotides: TGTGCCAGCAGCACCCCCGGGACAGGGGGCTACGAGCAGTACTTC.